This TCR beta chain was found in a study of cytomegalovirus exposure and HLA in healthy donors. The study ran its PCR with 60 Vbeta and 13 Jbeta primers. Generated by immunoSEQ multiplex PCR, the TCRdb table keeps only in-frame clones and is missing some. The sample records around 120,000 clones, over 70% being singletons. The sequenced sample was PBMCs. The source is a woman aged 40-49 years in good health and CMV-seronegative.

CDR3 sequence: CASSPSGGTTDTQYF. The DNA of the CDR3 is TGTGCCAGCAGCCCCAGCGGGGGGACCACAGATACGCAGTATTTT. The chain links TRBV5-4 to TRBJ2-3; 9 bases map to TRBD2. V shed 4 bases, J shed 2 bases, and the junction held 5 bases outside the gene matches. This CDR3 is 15 amino acids long. CDR1 SGHNT and CDR2 YYREEE come from the germline V gene (reference sequence).